These 22 T cell receptor beta chains share one sample of origin, sequenced in a study of cytomegalovirus exposure and HLA in healthy donors. The primer mix had 60 Vbeta and 13 Jbeta primers. Using immunoSEQ multiplex PCR, the repertoire was profiled, and TCRdb retains in-frame clones only, with some absent. The sample has approximately 150,000 clones, 60% to 80% seen once. Sample: PBMCs. The receptors originated from a man aged 35 to 55 in good health and CMV-seronegative.

The gene calls are TRBV27 and TRBJ1-6; D is unresolved. Germline CDR1 reads MNHEY; CDR2 reads SMNVEV (reference sequence). This CDR3 is built from 14 residues. Trimming took 6 bases from V and 9 from J, leaving 15 bases between them. The CDR3 spells CASSSVVPGSPLHF. CDR3 nucleotide sequence: TGTGCCAGCAGCTCTGTTGTCCCCGGTTCACCCCTCCACTTT.

This clone has a handful of counts. The chain couples TRBV7-2 to TRBJ1-5, with D possibly matching TRBD1 (5 bases). The germline V gene has CDR1 SGHTA and CDR2 FQGNSA. The ends were cut back, 5 bases at V and 3 bases at J, with 11 bases in the middle. CDR3 length: 14 residues. CDR3 sequence (DNA): TGTGCCAGCAGCGACGTCAGGGTCAATCAGCCCCAGCATTTT. Protein product: CASSDVRVNQPQHF.

The chain has TRBV5-1 and TRBJ1-1, with D uncertain. Germline CDR1 is SGHRS and CDR2 is YFSETQ. There are 12 residues in the CDR3. V lost 4 bases, J lost 6 bases, and 10 bases lay in between. The CDR3: CASSGDISEAFF. The CDR3 DNA follows: TGCGCCAGCAGCGGCGACATCTCTGAAGCTTTCTTT.

This clone was counted once. The rearrangement joins TRBV4-1 to TRBJ1-2; 7 nucleotides align to TRBD1. CDR1 is MGHRA, CDR2 YSYEKL, per germline. The J segment lost 7 bases and the V segment lost 2 bases, leaving 7 bases of the junction unmatched. CDR3 length: 14 residues. The CDR3 spells CASSQSRGTVGYTF. The CDR3 DNA reads TGCGCCAGCAGCCAATCCAGGGGGACGGTTGGCTACACCTTC.

The J gene is TRBJ1-1, the V gene TRBV5-1, with a possible D match to TRBD1 (5 bases). The CDR3 spans 15 residues. The V gene's germline CDR1 is SGHRS and CDR2 YFSETQ. V lost 5 bases, J lost 3 bases, and 17 bases lay in between. The CDR3 region has the DNA TGCGCCAGCAGGTTCCTAGGGGCGATGGACACTGAAGCTTTCTTT. Translation: CASRFLGAMDTEAFF.

This clone was detected only a few times. V gene TRBV6-1 combines with J gene TRBJ2-7, with TRBD1 matching over 11 bases. With 8 bases clipped from V and 5 bases from J, the junction kept 8 bases outside the gene matches. CDR1 is MNHNS, CDR2 SASEGT, per germline. The CDR3 has 14 amino acids. The CDR3 is CASARTGGRNEQYF. CDR3 DNA: TGTGCCAGCGCTAGGACAGGGGGCAGAAACGAGCAGTACTTC.

This rearrangement joins TRBV27 to TRBJ2-5, with 7 bases lining up with TRBD1. The V gene end was trimmed by 5 bases and the J gene end by 6 bases; junction bases not matched to a gene: 9. CDR3 length: 14 amino acids. Germline V CDR1 and CDR2: MNHEY, SMNVEV (reference sequence). CDR3 nucleotides: TGTGCCAGCAGTGACAGACAGGGTTCAAAGACCCAGTACTTC. It codes for CASSDRQGSKTQYF.

This sequence joins TRBV5-5 and TRBJ2-6, with TRBD1 identical over 9 bases. V shed 3 bases and J 0 bases; nucleotides not matched to a gene: 4. Germline V gene sequence: CDR1 SGHKS, CDR2 YYEKEE (reference sequence). The CDR3 is 17 amino acids. CDR3 sequence (DNA): TGTGCCAGCAGCTCGTGGGACAGGGCCTCTGGGGCCAACGTCCTGACTTTC. Its translation is CASSSWDRASGANVLTF. Together with reference TRBV5-5 and TRBJ2-6, the CDR3 gives the full variable domain: DAGVTQSPTHLIKTRGQQVTLRCSPISGHKSVSWYQQVLGQGPQFIFQYYEKEERGRGNFPDRFSARQFPNYSSELNVNALLLGDSALYLCASSSWDRASGANVLTFGAGSRLTVL.

This chain joins TRBV6-1 and TRBJ2-5, with D unresolved. Germline CDR1 and CDR2: MNHNS and SASEGT. The V end was cut by 4 bases, the J end by 5 bases, with 14 bases between. The CDR3 is 14 amino acids. The CDR3 protein is CASSGSARWETQYF. The CDR3 DNA is TGTGCCAGCAGTGGGAGCGCCCGCTGGGAGACCCAGTACTTC.

V is TRBV29-1 and J is TRBJ1-5, with a possible D match to TRBD1 (5 bases). Germline CDR1 is SQVTM and CDR2 is ANQGSEA. Trimming pared 3 bases from V and 4 bases from J, leaving 13 bases between. The CDR3 length is 14 residues. CDR3 region: CSVDAGEGNQPQHF. CDR3 nucleotide sequence: TGCAGCGTTGATGCGGGGGAAGGGAATCAGCCCCAGCATTTT. The full variable domain, rest sourced from reference TRBV29-1 and TRBJ1-5, is SAVISQKPSRDICQRGTSLTIQCQVDSQVTMMFWYRQQPGQSLTLIATANQGSEATYESGFVIDKFPISRPNLTFSTLTVSNMSPEDSSIYLCSVDAGEGNQPQHFGDGTRLSIL.

The table lists this clone with a few counts. The chain links TRBV6-6 to TRBJ1-2; D gene ambiguous. This CDR3 contains 13 residues. V lost 4 bases, J lost 8 bases, and 14 bases lay in between. Germline loops: CDR1 MNHNY, CDR2 SVGAGI (reference sequence). DNA of the CDR3: TGTGCCAGCAGTTCGGGGAAGGCCCGGGGCTACACCTTC. Its translation is CASSSGKARGYTF.

This sequence joins TRBV6-6 and TRBJ1-1; D might be TRBD1 (5 bases). Germline lookup yields CDR1 MNHNY and CDR2 SVGAGI (reference sequence). The CDR3 is made up of 16 amino acids. Trimming cost V 6 bases and J 0 bases, with 17 bases left between them. CDR3 residues: CASSNGAGGVNTEAFF. The CDR3 coding sequence is TGTGCCAGCAGCAACGGGGCTGGAGGGGTGAACACTGAAGCTTTCTTT.

Notes on this clone: One junction end disagrees with the germline gene, perhaps due to a read error. The rearrangement links TRBV7-9 to TRBJ2-5; 9 positions match TRBD2. CDR3 length: 15 residues. Germline lookup yields CDR1 SEHNR and CDR2 FQNEAQ (reference sequence). The CDR3 DNA sequence: TGTTCCAGCAGCTCCTCCCAAGGACTAGCGGAGACCCAGTACTTC. It is translated as CSSSSSQGLAETQYF.

CDR3 protein: CASSHVPRQGSEKLFF. In DNA, the CDR3 is TGCGCCAGCAGCCATGTCCCTCGCCAGGGGAGTGAAAAACTGTTTTTT. The chain employs TRBV4-1 and TRBJ1-4; D perhaps matches TRBD1 (6 bases). V dropped 3 bases and J dropped 7 bases, with 18 bases sitting between them. Germline CDR1 MGHRA, CDR2 YSYEKL. The CDR3 spans 16 residues.

The chain carries TRBV5-6 and TRBJ2-2; tentative D call: TRBD1 (6 bases). From germline, CDR1 is SGHDT and CDR2 YYEEEE. V was pared by 4 bases and J by 4 bases, with 11 bases between. CDR3 length: 14 residues. The CDR3, as DNA: TGTGCCAGCAGCCTTGGACAGCCCACCGGGGAGCTGTTTTTT. It encodes CASSLGQPTGELFF.

The chain uses TRBV10-3 and TRBJ2-5, with D possibly TRBD1 on 5 matching bases. Germline CDR1 ENHRY, CDR2 SYGVKD. Trimming removed 6 bases at V and 0 bases at J, with 11 bases between. The CDR3 extends over 14 amino acids. CDR3: CAISQDTYQETQYF. In DNA, the CDR3 is TGTGCCATCAGCCAGGACACCTACCAAGAGACCCAGTACTTC.

This chain links TRBV4-1 with TRBJ1-2, with TRBD1 identical over 9 bases. CDR3 size: 15 residues. Trimming at V came to 4 bases and at J to 3 bases, leaving 6 bases not matched to a gene. Germline V lookup: CDR1 MGHRA, CDR2 YSYEKL. CDR3 DNA: TGCGCCAGCAGCCTCTTAACAGGGGGCGACTATGGCTACACCTTC. It translates to CASSLLTGGDYGYTF.

The CDR3 loop reads CASSLMPRIATNEKLFF. Here the CDR3 DNA reads TGCGCCAGCAGCTTGATGCCGAGGATCGCAACTAATGAAAAACTGTTTTTT. The rearrangement uses TRBV5-1 and TRBJ1-4; no firm D call. CDR3 length equals 17 residues. The V gene lost 1 base and the J gene lost 0 bases, with 13 bases spanning the gap. CDR1 is SGHRS and CDR2 is YFSETQ in the germline V gene. Looking up the rest from reference TRBV5-1 and TRBJ1-4 gives the full variable domain: KAGVTQTPRYLIKTRGQQVTLSCSPISGHRSVSWYQQTPGQGLQFLFEYFSETQRNKGNFPGRFSGRQFSNSRSEMNVSTLELGDSALYLCASSLMPRIATNEKLFFGSGTQLSVL.

In this sample, this clone turned up once. The chain employs TRBV10-3 and TRBJ1-1, with D perhaps matching TRBD1 (5 bases). The CDR3 loop spans 16 amino acids. CDR1 and CDR2 from the germline V gene are ENHRY and SYGVKD. V shed 0 bases and J shed 4 bases, with 15 bases lying between them. The CDR3 is CAISESLGGDGTEAFF. DNA for the CDR3: TGTGCCATCAGTGAGTCCCTCGGGGGGGACGGCACTGAAGCTTTCTTT.

This rearrangement joins TRBV7-2 to TRBJ2-7; D is ambiguous. CDR1 and CDR2 (germline): SGHTA, FQGNSA. The CDR3 is made up of 14 amino acids. Trimming stripped 3 bases from V and 3 bases from J, with 12 bases between. The CDR3 sequence is CASSFGPGFYEQYF. DNA of the CDR3: TGTGCCAGCAGCTTTGGTCCAGGTTTCTACGAGCAGTACTTC.

This clone occurred a few times. The CDR3 is CASSQDLAAPNEKLFF. CDR3 nucleotide sequence: TGCGCCAGCAGCCAAGACCTGGCGGCCCCTAATGAAAAACTGTTTTTT. This chain joins TRBV4-1 and TRBJ1-4; D call uncertain. The CDR3 contains 16 residues. V lost 0 bases to trimming and J lost 3 bases, with 11 bases between them. Germline lookup yields CDR1 MGHRA and CDR2 YSYEKL.

This clone showed up just a few times. The CDR3 coding sequence is TGTGCCAGCAGCGTTTCCGGGACAGTTTCTAATTCACCCCTCCACTTT. It specifies CASSVSGTVSNSPLHF. This sequence joins TRBV9 and TRBJ1-6; 7 bases align to TRBD1. The CDR3 runs 16 residues. V lost 2 bases and J lost 6; bases outside the gene matches: 8. CDR1 and CDR2 (germline): SGDLS, YYNGEE.